These 5 T cell receptor beta chains were sequenced from one sample in a study of T cells in Graves' hyperthyroidism and ophthalmopathy. Amplified regions were TCR beta CDR3 sequences from RNA transcripts. HTBI primers were used for first-round RT-PCR of the TCR CDR3. TCRdb independently ran MiXCR on the multiplex PCR reads; one entry per CDR3 protein. The repertoire holds fewer than 750,000 distinct CDR3 sequences, with 14% to 15% as singletons. What was sequenced was blood. The receptors here all came from a middle-aged woman with Graves' ophthalmopathy.

V gene TRBV29-1 combines with J gene TRBJ2-5, with 9 positions matching TRBD1. Trimming at V came to 6 bases and at J to 2 bases, leaving 4 bases not matched to a gene. Germline V gene sequence: CDR1 SQVTM, CDR2 ANQGSEA. This CDR3 comprises 13 residues. The CDR3 here is CSVAGQGQETQYF. CDR3 bases: TGCAGCGTGGCGGGACAGGGTCAAGAGACCCAGTACTTC.

This clonotype appeared many times. The chain uses TRBV12-3 or TRBV12-4 and TRBJ1-2, with TRBD1 matching 9 bases. The V gene end was trimmed by 5 bases and the J gene end by 6 bases; junction bases not matched to a gene: 7. The CDR3 is made up of 14 amino acids. The chain's CDR3 is CASSPTGGGHGYTF. DNA of the CDR3: TGTGCCAGCAGTCCGACAGGGGGTGGGCATGGCTACACCTTC.

This clonotype was recorded at least ten times. This chain joins TRBV5-1 and TRBJ1-2, with 7 nucleotides matching TRBD1. The germline V gene has CDR1 SGHRS and CDR2 YFSETQ. The CDR3 is made up of 15 amino acids. The J segment lost 4 bases and the V segment lost 4 bases, leaving 10 bases of the junction unmatched. CDR3 sequence: CASSPGQTLGYGYTF. In DNA form, the CDR3 reads TGCGCCAGCAGCCCGGGACAGACTCTCGGCTATGGCTACACCTTC.

This clonotype occurred a few times. The chain has TRBV28 and TRBJ1-2, with TRBD1 identical over 10 bases. V dropped 4 bases and J dropped 7; count of bases not matched to a gene: 9. This CDR3 has 15 residues. Germline CDR1 and CDR2: MDHEN and SYDVKM. CDR3 protein: CASSWGQGYTFGYTF. The CDR3 region has the DNA TGTGCCAGCAGTTGGGGACAGGGGTACACTTTTGGCTACACCTTC.

This clonotype has at least ten counts. V usage is TRBV10-3 and J usage is TRBJ1-1, with TRBD1 as a possible D gene (5 bases). Germline lookup yields CDR1 ENHRY and CDR2 SYGVKD. V lost 11 bases and J 6 bases, leaving 13 bases between the germline ends. The CDR3 length is 11 residues. The CDR3 region has the DNA TGTGCCGTGGGAAGGGGCGCTGAAGCTTTCTTT. Encoded protein: CAVGRGAEAFF.